These 30 T cell receptor beta chains came from one sample sequenced in a study of blood T cell repertoires in COVID-19. Only in-frame clones appear in the TCRdb table, and some are missing; sequencing was by immunoSEQ multiplex PCR. The sample holds under 500,000 clones, around 89% seen once. Specimen: peripheral blood. Receptors originate from a young woman with acute or convalescent COVID-19.

V usage is TRBV5-1 and J usage is TRBJ2-7, with TRBD1 identical over 8 bases. The junction had 9 bases not matched to a gene; V was cut back by 5 bases and J by 5 bases. There are 14 residues in the CDR3. CDR1 and CDR2 (germline): SGHRS, YFSETQ. The CDR3 DNA reads TGCGCCAGCAGTTATCCGGGACAGGACAACGAGCAGTACTTC. Translated: CASSYPGQDNEQYF.

This clone was seen once. J is TRBJ2-4 and V is TRBV19, with 7 bases identical to TRBD1. Germline trimming cut 8 bases from V and 10 bases from J; bases unmatched to any gene: 11. In germline, CDR1 is LNHDA, CDR2 SQIVND (reference sequence). This CDR3 is built from 13 residues. The DNA of the CDR3 is TGTGCCAGTGAGCGAACAGGGGATGGTATTCAGTACTTC. The encoded protein is CASERTGDGIQYF.

J is TRBJ2-1 and V is TRBV27; 15 bases are a match to TRBD2. The CDR3 consists of 15 residues. From germline, CDR1 is MNHEY and CDR2 SMNVEV (reference sequence). V shed 7 bases and J 7 bases; nucleotides not matched to a gene: 5. The CDR3 DNA is TGTGCCAGCACCTTCGGGACTAGCGGGGGGAATGAGCAGTTCTTC. Its translation: CASTFGTSGGNEQFF.

The J gene is TRBJ2-7, the V gene TRBV10-3, with unresolved D. The V end lost 0 bases, the J end lost 2 bases, and 5 bases lay between the germline ends. The CDR3 consists of 13 residues. The V gene's germline CDR1 is ENHRY and CDR2 SYGVKD. CDR3 region: CAISESLTYEQYF. CDR3 coding DNA: TGTGCCATCAGTGAGTCACTAACCTACGAGCAGTACTTC.

CDR3 nucleotide sequence: TGTGCCAGCAGTTACGGCTGGACACAGTCAAACTATGGCTACACCTTC. This encodes CASSYGWTQSNYGYTF. V usage is TRBV6-5 and J usage is TRBJ1-2, with D possibly TRBD1 on 5 matching bases. The CDR3 spans 16 residues. Germline values: CDR1 MNHEY, CDR2 SVGAGI. V shed 2 bases and J shed 2 bases, with 15 bases lying between them.

This sequence joins TRBV7-3 and TRBJ2-5; D may be TRBD2 (6 bases). CDR1 is SGHTA and CDR2 is FQGTGA in the germline V gene. This CDR3 contains 15 residues. V was pared by 3 bases and J by 5 bases, with 16 bases between. DNA for the CDR3: TGTGCCAGCAGCTTGGACGGGAGACTGGAGGAGACCCAGTACTTC. Its protein product is CASSLDGRLEETQYF.

This clone showed up just a few times. The chain couples TRBV5-1 to TRBJ2-2; D perhaps matches TRBD2 (5 bases). In germline, CDR1 is SGHRS, CDR2 YFSETQ. This CDR3 has 17 amino acids. The germline V and J ends were trimmed by 4 bases and 0 bases, with 16 bases remaining between them. CDR3 DNA: TGCGCCAGCAGCCGACGGCTACTAGGCGCGAACACCGGGGAGCTGTTTTTT. Its protein product is CASSRRLLGANTGELFF.

This clone has just one count. The rearrangement joins TRBV11-2 to TRBJ1-2; no clear D. The CDR3 totals 14 residues. Per the germline V gene, CDR1 is SGHAT and CDR2 is FQNNGV. V lost 1 base to trimming and J lost 7 bases, with 13 bases between them. The CDR3 sequence: CASSLGGQSGGYTF. The CDR3 DNA follows: TGTGCCAGCAGCTTAGGAGGCCAGTCCGGTGGCTACACCTTC.

The genes are TRBV9 and TRBJ2-3, with 7 bases aligning to TRBD1. CDR1 SGDLS and CDR2 YYNGEE come from the germline V gene. Unmatched junction bases numbered 5, after V lost 4 bases and J lost 0 bases. This CDR3 region has 15 residues. CDR3: CASSQTGQSTDTQYF. The CDR3 DNA follows: TGTGCCAGCAGCCAAACGGGACAGAGCACAGATACGCAGTATTTT.

The chain is built from TRBV6-2 or TRBV6-3 and TRBJ1-5; no firm D call. The CDR3 is 15 residues long. The germline gives CDR1 MNHEY, CDR2 SVGEGT. Trimming shortened V by 5 bases and J by 0 bases, and 11 bases separated the two germline ends. In DNA form, the CDR3 reads TGTGCCAGCAGTGACCCGGGGTATAGCAATCAGCCCCAGCATTTT. It yields the protein CASSDPGYSNQPQHF.

In the case of this clone: At one end the junction does not follow the germline gene, possibly because of a read error. The sample holds other DNA sequences that translate to the same CDR3. The rearrangement uses TRBV10-3 and TRBJ1-5; tentatively, D is TRBD1 (5 bases). This CDR3 is 14 amino acids long. The germline V gene has CDR1 ENHRY and CDR2 SYGVKD. DNA of the CDR3: TGCGCCATCAGTGTGGACATGGGAGGCCAGCCCCAGCATTTT. Translating it yields CAISVDMGGQPQHF.

The V gene is TRBV7-9, the J gene TRBJ1-1, with D perhaps TRBD1 (5 bases). The CDR3 contains 14 residues. CDR1 and CDR2 from the germline V gene are SEHNR and FQNEAQ (reference sequence). Trimming removed 5 bases at V and 8 bases at J, with 18 bases between. CDR3 nucleotides: TGTGCCAGCAGCCGCAATCAGGGCGTTACCGAAGCTTTCTTT. Translated, it gives CASSRNQGVTEAFF.

The table lists this clone with a few counts. This chain uses TRBV19 with TRBJ1-1; D might be TRBD1 (6 bases). The V gene lost 6 bases and the J gene lost 0 bases, with 17 bases spanning the gap. CDR1 is LNHDA, CDR2 SQIVND, per germline (reference sequence). This CDR3 has 16 amino acids. The CDR3 DNA reads TGTGCCAGTAGCACGCTACAGGGTGGGGTGAACACTGAAGCTTTCTTT. Residues: CASSTLQGGVNTEAFF.

This chain links TRBV5-6 with TRBJ1-2; 9 bases agree with TRBD1. This CDR3 is 13 amino acids long. Per the germline V gene, CDR1 is SGHDT and CDR2 is YYEEEE. With V trimmed by 3 bases and J by 7 bases, 4 bases remained unmatched. The CDR3 loop reads CASSWGDRAGYTF. As DNA, the CDR3 is TGTGCCAGCAGCTGGGGGGACAGGGCTGGCTACACCTTC.

This clone was found a few times. This chain uses TRBV23-1 with TRBJ1-5; TRBD1 agrees at 10 bases. TRBV23-1 is filed as an ORF, its function uncertain. The length of the CDR3 is 17 residues. Losses at the gene ends were 8 bases for V and 3 bases for J; bases not matched to a gene: 13. CDR3 region: CASRPPSTGGLNQPQHF. The CDR3 DNA is TGCGCCAGCCGCCCTCCATCGACAGGGGGCCTCAATCAGCCCCAGCATTTT.

The chain links TRBV19 to TRBJ2-7, with a weak D call TRBD2 (5 bases). V was clipped by 3 bases and J by 6 bases, with 9 bases between them. The germline CDR1 and CDR2 sequences are LNHDA and SQIVND (reference sequence). CDR3 length: 12 amino acids. The CDR3 sequence is CASSIRGSEQYF. CDR3 bases: TGTGCCAGTAGTATTCGAGGGTCCGAGCAGTACTTC.

The rearrangement links TRBV3-1 (or the pseudogene TRBV3-2) to TRBJ2-5; D remains ambiguous. The CDR3 spans 15 residues. Germline V gives CDR1 LGHDT, CDR2 YNNKEL (reference sequence). V was pared by 0 bases and J by 5 bases, with 13 bases between. CDR3 loop: CASSQEFGIKETQYF. The CDR3 DNA reads TGTGCCAGCAGCCAAGAATTTGGCATTAAGGAGACCCAGTACTTC.

The chain carries TRBV7-9 and TRBJ2-1; 13 positions agree with TRBD2. Germline V gives CDR1 SEHNR, CDR2 FQNEAQ (reference sequence). After removal of 6 bases from V and 7 bases from J, the junction contained 6 bases not matched to a gene. The CDR3 is 15 residues long. CDR3: CASRAPGLAGNEQFF. As DNA, the CDR3 is TGTGCCAGCAGAGCACCGGGACTAGCGGGGAATGAGCAGTTCTTC.

The V gene is TRBV5-8, the J gene TRBJ1-5, with no clear D. Germline V gene sequence: CDR1 SGHTS, CDR2 YDEGEE. V dropped 1 base and J dropped 3 bases, with 8 bases sitting between them. CDR3 length: 14 residues. The CDR3 coding sequence is TGTGCCAGCAGCTTGAAACAGCCCAATCAGCCCCAGCATTTT. It yields the protein CASSLKQPNQPQHF.

In this sample, this clone turned up once. This chain joins TRBV27 and TRBJ2-5; tentatively, D is TRBD1 (5 bases). Germline CDR1 MNHEY, CDR2 SMNVEV (reference sequence). With 2 bases removed from V and 4 bases from J, the gap between germline ends came to 14 bases. This CDR3 comprises 15 residues. For the CDR3, the DNA is TGTGCCAGCAGTTTAACCGCCCAGGGTTTAGAGACCCAGTACTTC. Encoded protein: CASSLTAQGLETQYF.

The V call is TRBV4-1, the J call TRBJ2-3, with 8 bases matching TRBD2. In germline, CDR1 is MGHRA, CDR2 YSYEKL. The CDR3 has 19 amino acids. Trimming at V came to 0 bases and at J to 0 bases, leaving 11 bases not matched to a gene. Here the CDR3 reads CASSQDGIAGSTSTDTQYF. The CDR3 bases are TGCGCCAGCAGCCAAGATGGAATAGCGGGGAGCACTAGCACAGATACGCAGTATTTT.

Details on this clone: The same CDR3 can be traced to other DNA sequences in this sample. CDR3 loop: CASSQEGRSSYNEQFF. The CDR3 DNA reads TGCGCCAGCAGCCAAGAAGGGAGGTCATCCTACAATGAGCAGTTCTTC. The chain employs TRBV4-1 and TRBJ2-1, with D possibly being TRBD2 (6 bases). There are 16 residues in the CDR3. In germline, CDR1 is MGHRA, CDR2 YSYEKL. V was cut by 0 bases and J by 1 base, with 10 bases left in between.

The rearrangement joins TRBV24-1 to TRBJ1-2; possibly TRBD1 for D (6 bases). CDR3 length: 14 amino acids. The germline CDR1 and CDR2 sequences are KGHDR and SFDVKD. V was trimmed by 4 bases and J by 1 base, leaving 9 bases between them. CDR3 loop: CATSDARGNYGYTF. The CDR3 nucleotides read TGTGCCACCAGTGACGCCAGGGGTAACTATGGCTACACCTTC.

V gene TRBV15 combines with J gene TRBJ2-7, with D possibly being TRBD2 (6 bases). This CDR3 has 14 amino acids. The germline V and J ends were trimmed by 5 bases and 3 bases, with 14 bases remaining between them. Germline CDR1 and CDR2: LNHNV and YYDKDF (reference sequence). The CDR3 region has the DNA TGTGCCACCAGCCCTTACGGGAGTCTCTACGAGCAGTACTTC. Translating it yields CATSPYGSLYEQYF.

This clone was found a few times. V gene TRBV13 combines with J gene TRBJ1-2, with D uncertain. The ends were cut back, 5 bases at V and 6 bases at J, with 16 bases in the middle. Germline CDR1 is PRHDT and CDR2 is FYEKMQ (reference sequence). This CDR3 is built from 14 residues. The CDR3 loop is CASSTFTGRDGYTF. The CDR3 nucleotides are TGTGCCAGCAGCACCTTCACCGGGAGGGATGGCTACACCTTC.

V and J are TRBV2 and TRBJ1-6, with a tentative D call TRBD1 (5 bases). This CDR3 spans 16 amino acids. CDR1 and CDR2 (germline): SNHLY, FYNNEI. The V end was cut by 4 bases, the J end by 10 bases, with 20 bases between. The CDR3 loop reads CASSVGQTDVGSPLHF. Written as DNA, the CDR3 is TGTGCCAGCAGTGTGGGGCAGACTGATGTGGGATCACCCCTCCACTTT.

The chain carries TRBV9 and TRBJ1-5; maybe TRBD1 (6 bases). Germline V gene data show CDR1 as SGDLS and CDR2 as YYNGEE. Trimming took 4 bases from V and 8 from J, leaving 19 bases between them. The CDR3 is 15 residues long. CDR3 in amino acids: CASSLNGGAMEPQHF. DNA of the CDR3: TGTGCCAGCAGCCTCAACGGGGGGGCTATGGAGCCCCAGCATTTT.

The V gene is TRBV2, the J gene TRBJ1-5; D gene uncertain. The length of the CDR3 is 13 residues. With 7 bases removed from V and 2 bases from J, the gap between germline ends came to 9 bases. Germline V gene data show CDR1 as SNHLY and CDR2 as FYNNEI. The CDR3 DNA follows: TGTGCCAGCAAAGGGAGCGGCAATCAGCCCCAGCATTTT. This codes for CASKGSGNQPQHF.

This clone was picked up one time. The chain carries TRBV24-1 and TRBJ2-5, with D possibly being TRBD1 (5 bases). CDR1 is KGHDR, CDR2 SFDVKD, per germline. The CDR3 length is 12 residues. V was pared by 3 bases and J by 11 bases, with 12 bases between. The CDR3 reads CATSDEQAKQYF. The CDR3 nucleotides read TGTGCCACCAGTGATGAACAGGCAAAACAGTACTTC.

V is TRBV7-6 and J is TRBJ1-1, with TRBD1 matching 12 bases. Germline values: CDR1 SGHVS, CDR2 FNYEAQ. Germline trimming cut 5 bases from V and 3 bases from J; bases unmatched to any gene: 7. This CDR3 region has 16 residues. The CDR3 DNA reads TGTGCCAGCAGCCTGGGACAGGGGGCGTCGGACACTGAAGCTTTCTTT. This codes for CASSLGQGASDTEAFF.